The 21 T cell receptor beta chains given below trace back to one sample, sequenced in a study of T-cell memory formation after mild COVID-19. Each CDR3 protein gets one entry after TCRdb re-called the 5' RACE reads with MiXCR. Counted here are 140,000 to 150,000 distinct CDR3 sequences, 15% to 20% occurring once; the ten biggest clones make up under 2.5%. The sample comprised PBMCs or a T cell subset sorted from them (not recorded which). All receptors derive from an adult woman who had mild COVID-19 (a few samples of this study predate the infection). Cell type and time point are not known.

The CDR3 protein is CASSLVSSGGAFEQYF. For the CDR3, the DNA is TGCGCCAGCAGCTTGGTTTCCAGCGGAGGGGCCTTCGAGCAGTACTTC. V usage is TRBV5-1 and J usage is TRBJ2-7, with D possibly TRBD2 on 6 matching bases. This CDR3 has 16 residues. V shed 0 bases and J shed 6 bases, with 19 bases lying between them. Germline V gives CDR1 SGHRS, CDR2 YFSETQ. Supplemented by reference TRBV5-1 and TRBJ2-7, the full variable domain reads KAGVTQTPRYLIKTRGQQVTLSCSPISGHRSVSWYQQTPGQGLQFLFEYFSETQRNKGNFPGRFSGRQFSNSRSEMNVSTLELGDSALYLCASSLVSSGGAFEQYFGPGTRLTVT.

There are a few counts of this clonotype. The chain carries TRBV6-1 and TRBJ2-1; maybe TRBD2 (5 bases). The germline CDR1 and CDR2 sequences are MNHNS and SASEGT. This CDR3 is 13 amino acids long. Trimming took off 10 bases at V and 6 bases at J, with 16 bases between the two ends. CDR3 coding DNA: TGTGCCATCCGGCGGGCTCGGGGCAATGAGCAGTTCTTC. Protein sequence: CAIRRARGNEQFF.

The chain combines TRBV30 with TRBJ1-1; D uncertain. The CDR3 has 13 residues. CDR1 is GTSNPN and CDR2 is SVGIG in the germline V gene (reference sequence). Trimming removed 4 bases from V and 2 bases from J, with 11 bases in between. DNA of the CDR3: TGTGCCTGGAATACCGGGCTAAACACTGAAGCTTTCTTT. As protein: CAWNTGLNTEAFF.

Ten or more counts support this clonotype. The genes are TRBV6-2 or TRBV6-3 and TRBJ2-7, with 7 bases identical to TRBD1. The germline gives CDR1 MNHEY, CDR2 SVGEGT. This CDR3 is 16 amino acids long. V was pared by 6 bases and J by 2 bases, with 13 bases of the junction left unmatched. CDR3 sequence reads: CASSPNDRAGAYEQYF. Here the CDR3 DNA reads TGTGCCAGCAGCCCTAACGACAGGGCAGGCGCCTACGAGCAGTACTTC.

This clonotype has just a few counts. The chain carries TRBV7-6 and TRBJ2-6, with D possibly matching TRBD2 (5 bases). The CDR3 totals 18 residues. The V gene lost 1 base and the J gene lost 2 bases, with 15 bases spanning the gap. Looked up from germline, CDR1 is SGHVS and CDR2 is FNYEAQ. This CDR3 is CASSLEYRWRTGANVLTF. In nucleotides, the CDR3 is TGTGCCAGCAGCTTAGAGTACCGCTGGAGGACTGGGGCCAACGTCCTGACTTTC.

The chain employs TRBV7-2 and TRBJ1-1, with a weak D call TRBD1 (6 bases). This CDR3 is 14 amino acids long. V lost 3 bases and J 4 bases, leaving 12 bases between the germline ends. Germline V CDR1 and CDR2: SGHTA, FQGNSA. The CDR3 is CASSFDLRGTEAFF. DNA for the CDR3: TGTGCCAGCAGCTTTGACCTCAGGGGCACTGAAGCTTTCTTT.

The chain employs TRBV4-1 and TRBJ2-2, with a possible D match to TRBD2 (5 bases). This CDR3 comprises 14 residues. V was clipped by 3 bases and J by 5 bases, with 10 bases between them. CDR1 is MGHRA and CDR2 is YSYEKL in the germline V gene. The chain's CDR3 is CASSQLAVTGELFF. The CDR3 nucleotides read TGCGCCAGCAGCCAGCTAGCTGTGACCGGGGAGCTGTTTTTT.

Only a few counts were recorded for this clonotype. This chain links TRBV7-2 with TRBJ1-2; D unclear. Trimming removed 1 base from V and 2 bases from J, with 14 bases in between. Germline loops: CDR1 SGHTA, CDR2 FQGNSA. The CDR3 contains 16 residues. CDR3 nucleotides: TGTGCCAGCAGCTTAGTTTTCGCAGGAGAAAACTATGGCTACACCTTC. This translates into CASSLVFAGENYGYTF. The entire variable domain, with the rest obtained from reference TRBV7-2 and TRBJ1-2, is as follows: GAGVSQSPSNKVTEKGKDVELRCDPISGHTALYWYRQSLGQGLEFLIYFQGNSAPDKSGLPSDRFSAERTGGSVSTLTIQRTQQEDSAVYLCASSLVFAGENYGYTFGSGTRLTVV.

The CDR3 nucleotides are TGTGCCACCAGTGCCTCAGCGGGGGGTCAATACGAGCAGTACTTC. Protein product: CATSASAGGQYEQYF. This chain connects TRBV24-1 to TRBJ2-7, with 9 positions matching TRBD2. The CDR3 is 15 amino acids. The ends lost 5 bases at V and 4 bases at J; junction bases unmatched: 8. Looked up from germline, CDR1 is KGHDR and CDR2 is SFDVKD.

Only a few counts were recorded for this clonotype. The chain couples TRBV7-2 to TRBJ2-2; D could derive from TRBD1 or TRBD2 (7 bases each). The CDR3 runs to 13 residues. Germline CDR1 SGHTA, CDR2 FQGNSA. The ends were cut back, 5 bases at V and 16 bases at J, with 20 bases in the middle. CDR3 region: CASSPGGPGGRFF. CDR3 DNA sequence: TGTGCCAGCAGCCCAGGGGGTCCGGGGGGAAGGTTTTTT.

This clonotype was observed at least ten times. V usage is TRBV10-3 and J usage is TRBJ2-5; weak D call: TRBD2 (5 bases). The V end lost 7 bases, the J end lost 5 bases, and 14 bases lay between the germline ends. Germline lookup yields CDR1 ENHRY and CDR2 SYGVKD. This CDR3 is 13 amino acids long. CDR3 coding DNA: TGTGCCATCACTGGAGGCCCTGGGGAGACCCAGTACTTC. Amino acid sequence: CAITGGPGETQYF.

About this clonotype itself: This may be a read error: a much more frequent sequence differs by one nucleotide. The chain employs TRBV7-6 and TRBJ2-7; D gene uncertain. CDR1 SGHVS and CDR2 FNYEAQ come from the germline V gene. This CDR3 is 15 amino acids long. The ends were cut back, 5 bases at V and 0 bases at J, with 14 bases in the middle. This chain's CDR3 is CASSPTALSSYEQYF. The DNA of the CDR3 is TGTGCCAGCAGCCCAACGGCCCTAAGCTCCTACGAGCAGTACTTC.

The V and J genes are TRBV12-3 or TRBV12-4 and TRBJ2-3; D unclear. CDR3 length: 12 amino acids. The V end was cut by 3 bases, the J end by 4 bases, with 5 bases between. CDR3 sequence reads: CASSLKPDTQYF. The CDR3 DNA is TGTGCCAGCAGTTTGAAGCCAGATACGCAGTATTTT.

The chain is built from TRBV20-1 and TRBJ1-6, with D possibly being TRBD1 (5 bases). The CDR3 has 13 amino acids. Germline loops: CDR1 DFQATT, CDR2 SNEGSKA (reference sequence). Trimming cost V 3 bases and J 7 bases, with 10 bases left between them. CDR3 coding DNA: TGCAGTGCTAGCCAGGGTCGGAATTCACCCCTCCACTTT. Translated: CSASQGRNSPLHF.

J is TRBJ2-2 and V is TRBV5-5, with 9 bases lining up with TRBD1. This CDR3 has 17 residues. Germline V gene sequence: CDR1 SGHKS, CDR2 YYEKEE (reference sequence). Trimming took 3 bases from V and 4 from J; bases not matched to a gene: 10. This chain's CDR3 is CASSSPGQGSGTGELFF. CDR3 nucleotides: TGTGCCAGCAGCTCTCCGGGACAGGGTAGTGGCACCGGGGAGCTGTTTTTT.

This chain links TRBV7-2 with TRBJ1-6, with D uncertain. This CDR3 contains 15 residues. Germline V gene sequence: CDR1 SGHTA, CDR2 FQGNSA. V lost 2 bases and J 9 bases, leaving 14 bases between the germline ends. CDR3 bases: TGTGCCAGCAGCTTATTGGCGGAGTGGGGTTCACCCCTCCACTTT. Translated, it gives CASSLLAEWGSPLHF.

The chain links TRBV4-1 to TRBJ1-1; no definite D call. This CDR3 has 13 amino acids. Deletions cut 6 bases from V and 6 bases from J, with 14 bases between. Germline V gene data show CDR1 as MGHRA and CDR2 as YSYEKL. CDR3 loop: CASSHDYSPEAFF. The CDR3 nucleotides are TGCGCCAGCAGTCACGATTACAGCCCTGAAGCTTTCTTT.

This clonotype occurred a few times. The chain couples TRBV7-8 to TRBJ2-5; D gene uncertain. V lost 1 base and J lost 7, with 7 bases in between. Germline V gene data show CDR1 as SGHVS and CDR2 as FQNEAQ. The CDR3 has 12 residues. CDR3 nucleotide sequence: TGTGCCAGCAGCTTAGGGAGTGTGACCCAGTACTTC. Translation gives CASSLGSVTQYF.

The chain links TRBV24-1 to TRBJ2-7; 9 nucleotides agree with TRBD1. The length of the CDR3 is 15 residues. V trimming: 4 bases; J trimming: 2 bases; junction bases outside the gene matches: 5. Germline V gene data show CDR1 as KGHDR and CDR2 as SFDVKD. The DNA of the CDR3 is TGTGCCACCAGTGACCCACGGACAGGGGCCTACGAGCAGTACTTC. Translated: CATSDPRTGAYEQYF.

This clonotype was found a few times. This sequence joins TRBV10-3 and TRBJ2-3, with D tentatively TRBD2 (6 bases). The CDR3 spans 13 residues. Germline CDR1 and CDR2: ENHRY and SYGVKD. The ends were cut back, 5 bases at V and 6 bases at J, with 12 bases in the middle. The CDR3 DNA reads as TGTGCCATCAGTCTGGCGGGGCAGGATACGCAGTATTTT. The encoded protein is CAISLAGQDTQYF.

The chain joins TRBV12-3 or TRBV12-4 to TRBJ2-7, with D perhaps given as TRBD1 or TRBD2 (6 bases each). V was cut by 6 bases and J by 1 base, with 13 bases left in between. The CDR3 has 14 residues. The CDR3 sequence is CASREGGLSYEQYF. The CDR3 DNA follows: TGTGCCAGCAGAGAGGGGGGCCTTTCCTACGAGCAGTACTTC.